This TCR beta chain was recovered during a study of shared clonotypes between healthy human individuals. Study background: CD4 naive and CD4 memory each took three plates per donor, while CD8 naive took two and CD8 memory one. General study results and limits: Researchers found naive subsets generally carried larger estimated richness than memory subsets. Clonotype sharing across a handful of donors was observed for roughly 5% of naive CD4 clonotypes.

Concerning this clone itself: Its antigen is undetermined.

The CDR3 is made up of 17 amino acids. V lost 2 bases, J lost 1 base, and 15 bases lay in between. The V gene's germline CDR1 is MDHEN and CDR2 SYDVKM. For sorted subsets, approximately 200 ng DNA per replicate equaled around 28,000 T cell genomes. Method: immunoSEQ multiplex PCR; TCRdb's copy keeps in-frame clones and lacks some. The sample has under 1,900,000 clones, 97% to 99% seen once; the top ten hold 0.36%. Source material: naive CD4+ T cells sorted from blood. Subset indicated: CD45RA+ positively selected. The chain recombines TRBV28 with TRBJ2-1; perhaps TRBD1 as D (5 bases). This TCR derives from a young man in good health. The CDR3 DNA follows: TGTGCCAGCAGTTTACCCCAGGGTATGGGGTCCTACAATGAGCAGTTCTTC. Translation: CASSLPQGMGSYNEQFF.